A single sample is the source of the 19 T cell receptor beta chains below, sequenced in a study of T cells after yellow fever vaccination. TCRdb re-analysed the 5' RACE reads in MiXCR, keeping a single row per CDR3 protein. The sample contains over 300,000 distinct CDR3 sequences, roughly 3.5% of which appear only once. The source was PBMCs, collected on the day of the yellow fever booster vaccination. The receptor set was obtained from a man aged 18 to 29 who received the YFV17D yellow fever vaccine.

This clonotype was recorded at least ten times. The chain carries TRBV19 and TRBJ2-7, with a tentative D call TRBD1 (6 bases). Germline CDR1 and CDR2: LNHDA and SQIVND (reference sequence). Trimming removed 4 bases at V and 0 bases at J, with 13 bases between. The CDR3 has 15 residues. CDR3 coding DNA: TGTGCCAGTAGTAACTTGACAGGTAGCTCCTACGAGCAGTACTTC. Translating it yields CASSNLTGSSYEQYF.

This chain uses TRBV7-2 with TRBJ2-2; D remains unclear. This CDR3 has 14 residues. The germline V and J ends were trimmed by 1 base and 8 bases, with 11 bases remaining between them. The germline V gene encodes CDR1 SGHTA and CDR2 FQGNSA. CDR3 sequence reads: CASSLEPSTGELFF. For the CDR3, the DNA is TGTGCCAGCAGCTTAGAACCCTCCACTGGGGAGCTGTTTTTT.

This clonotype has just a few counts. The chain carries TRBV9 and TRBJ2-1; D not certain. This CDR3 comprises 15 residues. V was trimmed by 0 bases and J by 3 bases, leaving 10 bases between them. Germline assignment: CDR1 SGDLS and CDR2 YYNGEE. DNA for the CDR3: TGTGCCAGCAGCGTAGAAACGGGCCGCTACAATGAGCAGTTCTTC. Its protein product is CASSVETGRYNEQFF. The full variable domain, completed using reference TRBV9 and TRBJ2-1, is DSGVTQTPKHLITATGQRVTLRCSPRSGDLSVYWYQQSLDQGLQFLIQYYNGEERAKGNILERFSAQQFPDLHSELNLSSLELGDSALYFCASSVETGRYNEQFFGPGTRLTVL.

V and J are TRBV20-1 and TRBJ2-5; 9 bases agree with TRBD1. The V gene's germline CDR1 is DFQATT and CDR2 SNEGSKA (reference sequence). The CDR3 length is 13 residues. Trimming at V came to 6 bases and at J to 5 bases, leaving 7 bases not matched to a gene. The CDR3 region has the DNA TGCAGTGCCGGACAGGGGATGAGTGAGACCCAGTACTTC. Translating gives CSAGQGMSETQYF.

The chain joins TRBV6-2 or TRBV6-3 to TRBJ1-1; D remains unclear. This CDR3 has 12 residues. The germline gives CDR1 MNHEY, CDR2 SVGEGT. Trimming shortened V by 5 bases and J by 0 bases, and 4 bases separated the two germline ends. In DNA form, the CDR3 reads TGTGCCAGCAGTACATTGAACACTGAAGCTTTCTTT. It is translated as CASSTLNTEAFF.

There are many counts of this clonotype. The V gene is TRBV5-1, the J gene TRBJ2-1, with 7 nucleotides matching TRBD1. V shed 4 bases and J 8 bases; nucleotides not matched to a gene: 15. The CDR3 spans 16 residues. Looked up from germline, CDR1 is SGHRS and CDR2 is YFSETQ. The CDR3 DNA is TGCGCCAGCAGCCGGAACCGGGACAGCCGCTTGCATGAGCAGTTCTTC. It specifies CASSRNRDSRLHEQFF.

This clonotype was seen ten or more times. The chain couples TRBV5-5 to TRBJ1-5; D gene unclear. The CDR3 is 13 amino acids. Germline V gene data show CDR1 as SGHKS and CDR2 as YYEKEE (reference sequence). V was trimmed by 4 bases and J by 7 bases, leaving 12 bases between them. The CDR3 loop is CASSLAVGQPQHF. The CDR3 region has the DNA TGTGCCAGCAGCCTGGCGGTTGGGCAGCCCCAGCATTTT. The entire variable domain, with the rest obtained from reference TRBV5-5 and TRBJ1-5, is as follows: DAGVTQSPTHLIKTRGQQVTLRCSPISGHKSVSWYQQVLGQGPQFIFQYYEKEERGRGNFPDRFSARQFPNYSSELNVNALLLGDSALYLCASSLAVGQPQHFGDGTRLSIL.

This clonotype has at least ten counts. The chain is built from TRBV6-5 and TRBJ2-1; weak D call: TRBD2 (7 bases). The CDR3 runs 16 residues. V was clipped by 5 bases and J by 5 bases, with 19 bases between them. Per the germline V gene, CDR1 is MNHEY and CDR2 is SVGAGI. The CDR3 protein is CASSPLRGAGHNEQFF. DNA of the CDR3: TGTGCCAGCAGTCCCCTTCGGGGGGCCGGTCACAATGAGCAGTTCTTC.

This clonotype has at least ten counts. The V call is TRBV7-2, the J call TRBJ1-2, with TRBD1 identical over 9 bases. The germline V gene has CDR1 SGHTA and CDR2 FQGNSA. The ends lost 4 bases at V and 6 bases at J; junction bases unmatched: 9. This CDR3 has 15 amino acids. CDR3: CASSYKQGAVDGYTF. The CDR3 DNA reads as TGTGCCAGCAGCTATAAACAGGGGGCGGTCGATGGCTACACCTTC.

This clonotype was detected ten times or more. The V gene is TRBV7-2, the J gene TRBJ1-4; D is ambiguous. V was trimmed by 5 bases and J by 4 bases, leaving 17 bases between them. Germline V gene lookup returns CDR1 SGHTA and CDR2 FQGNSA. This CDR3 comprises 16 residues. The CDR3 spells CASSRSSDTNNEKLFF. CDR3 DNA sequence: TGTGCCAGCAGCCGGTCATCCGACACAAATAATGAAAAACTGTTTTTT.

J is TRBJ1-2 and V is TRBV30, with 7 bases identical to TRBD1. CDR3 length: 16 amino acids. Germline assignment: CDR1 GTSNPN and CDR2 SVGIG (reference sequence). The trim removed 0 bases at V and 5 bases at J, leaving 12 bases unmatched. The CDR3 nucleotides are TGTGCCTGGAGTGTACTGAAGGCAGGGGGAGGGTATGGCTACACCTTC. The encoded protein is CAWSVLKAGGGYGYTF. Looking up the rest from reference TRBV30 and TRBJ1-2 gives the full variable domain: SQTIHQWPATLVQPVGSPLSLECTVEGTSNPNLYWYRQAAGRGLQLLFYSVGIGQISSEVPQNLSASRPQDRQFILSSKKLLLSDSGFYLCAWSVLKAGGGYGYTFGSGTRLTVV.

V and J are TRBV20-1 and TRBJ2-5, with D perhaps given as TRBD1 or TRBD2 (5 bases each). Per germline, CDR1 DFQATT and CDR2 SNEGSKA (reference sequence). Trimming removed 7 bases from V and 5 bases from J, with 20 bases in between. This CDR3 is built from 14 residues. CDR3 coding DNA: TGCAGTGTTAAACGAGCCGGGACGTGGGAGACCCAGTACTTC. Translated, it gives CSVKRAGTWETQYF.

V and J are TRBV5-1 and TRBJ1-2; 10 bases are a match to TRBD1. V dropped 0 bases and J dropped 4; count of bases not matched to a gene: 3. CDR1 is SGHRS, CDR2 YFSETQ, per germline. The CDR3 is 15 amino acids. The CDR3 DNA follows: TGCGCCAGCAGCTTGGCGGGACAGGGGTTCTATGGCTACACCTTC. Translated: CASSLAGQGFYGYTF.

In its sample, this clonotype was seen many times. CDR3 DNA: TGCGCCAGCAGCGAGGGGACGGCCTCCTACAATGAGCAGTTCTTC. Translation: CASSEGTASYNEQFF. J is TRBJ2-1 and V is TRBV4-3; D is perhaps TRBD1 or TRBD2 (5 bases each). Trimming took 5 bases from V and 0 from J, leaving 11 bases between them. This CDR3 has 15 residues. The germline V gene has CDR1 LGHNA and CDR2 YSLEER.

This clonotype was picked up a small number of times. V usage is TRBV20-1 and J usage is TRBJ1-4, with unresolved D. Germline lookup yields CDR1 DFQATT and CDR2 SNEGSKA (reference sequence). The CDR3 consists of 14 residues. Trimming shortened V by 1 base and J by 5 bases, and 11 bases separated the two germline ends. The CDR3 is CSARGGPINEKLFF. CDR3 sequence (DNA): TGCAGTGCTAGAGGAGGACCGATAAATGAAAAACTGTTTTTT.

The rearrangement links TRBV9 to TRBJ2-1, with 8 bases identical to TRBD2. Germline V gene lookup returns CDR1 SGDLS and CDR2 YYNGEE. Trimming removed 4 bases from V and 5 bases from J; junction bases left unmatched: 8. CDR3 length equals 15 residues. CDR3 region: CASSQTGGTHNEQFF. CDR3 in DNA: TGTGCCAGCAGCCAGACGGGAGGGACCCACAATGAGCAGTTCTTC.

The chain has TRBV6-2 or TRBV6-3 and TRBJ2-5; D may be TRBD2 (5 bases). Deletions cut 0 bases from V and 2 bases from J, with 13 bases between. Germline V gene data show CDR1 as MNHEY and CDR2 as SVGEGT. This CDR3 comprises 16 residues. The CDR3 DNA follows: TGTGCCAGCAGTTACTCGATTACCAGGACTCAAGAGACCCAGTACTTC. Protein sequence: CASSYSITRTQETQYF.

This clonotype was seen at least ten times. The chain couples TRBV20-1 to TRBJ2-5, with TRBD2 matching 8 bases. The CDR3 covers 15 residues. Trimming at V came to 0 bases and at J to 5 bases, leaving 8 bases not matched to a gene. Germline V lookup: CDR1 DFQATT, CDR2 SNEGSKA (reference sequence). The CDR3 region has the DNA TGCAGTGCTAGAGATCGGCTAGCGGGTGTGGAGACCCAGTACTTC. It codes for CSARDRLAGVETQYF.

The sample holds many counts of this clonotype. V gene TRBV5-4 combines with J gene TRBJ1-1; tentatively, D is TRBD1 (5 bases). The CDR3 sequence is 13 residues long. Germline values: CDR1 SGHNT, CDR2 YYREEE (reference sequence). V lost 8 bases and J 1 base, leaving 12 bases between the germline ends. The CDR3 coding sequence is TGTGCCAGTTTCAGGGCTCCGAACACTGAAGCTTTCTTT. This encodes CASFRAPNTEAFF.